These T cell receptor beta chains were read from a single sample in a study of blood T cell repertoires in COVID-19. Repertoires were generated with immunoSEQ multiplex PCR, while TCRdb's copy carries only in-frame clones and drops some. The sample yields under 300,000 clones, 89% seen once. Sequencing was performed on peripheral blood. These receptors were taken from a woman aged 40 to 55 who had recovered from COVID-19. The CDR3 runs from the conserved cysteine through the conserved F or W. Fields, in order: clone size, D gene, V gene, J gene, CDR3 DNA, CDR3 protein. A D gene is named only where the DNA matches it firmly. The size entry is marked missing in some rows and otherwise reads once, few, many or a size class.

few,TRBD2,TRBV6-6,TRBJ2-3,TGTGCCAGCACCTCCGTCCCTAGCGGAGATACGCAGTATTTT,CASTSVPSGDTQYF
NA,TRBD1,TRBV11-2,TRBJ2-1,TGTGCCAGCAGCTTAGAGACAGGGGGCTTCAATGAGCAGTTCTTC,CASSLETGGFNEQFF
NA,NA,TRBV11-2,TRBJ1-3,TGTGCCAGCAGCTTAGTACGAGGGTTTGGAAACACCATATATTTT,CASSLVRGFGNTIYF
NA,TRBD2,TRBV5-1,TRBJ2-3,TGCGCCAGCAGCTCCGGGGTAGCGGGGGACTCAGATACGCAGTATTTT,CASSSGVAGDSDTQYF
NA,NA,TRBV11-3,TRBJ2-2,TGTGCCAGCAGCTTAGCCGGACAAGACACCGGGGAGCTGTTTTTT,CASSLAGQDTGELFF
NA,TRBD2,TRBV28,TRBJ2-7,TGTGCCAGCACTCCCGCGGGAGGGAACGAGCAGTACTTC,CASTPAGGNEQYF
NA,NA,TRBV29-1,TRBJ2-1,TGCAGCGCGCGCATCACTAGAAGAGGGTTCACCTACAATGAGCAGTTCTTC,CSARITRRGFTYNEQFF
few,TRBD1,TRBV2,TRBJ2-1,TGTGCCAGCAGCGGACGGGACAGGAAAGTTGATGAGCAGTTCTTC,CASSGRDRKVDEQFF
NA,NA,TRBV3-1/TRBV3-2,TRBJ1-5,TGTGCCAGCAGCCAAGGGGCCTTTCTGGATCAGCCCCAGCATTTT,CASSQGAFLDQPQHF
NA,NA,TRBV19,TRBJ2-1,TGTGCCAGTAGTAGCCCTTTGAGGGAGCTCTACAATGAGCAGTTCTTC,CASSSPLRELYNEQFF
NA,TRBD2,TRBV28,TRBJ2-5,TGTGCCAGCAGTTCTTTTACTAGCGGTCAAGAGACCCAGTACTTC,CASSSFTSGQETQYF
once,TRBD2,TRBV27,TRBJ2-3,TGTGCCAGCAGTCCGGGACTAGCGACAGATACGCAGTATTTT,CASSPGLATDTQYF
NA,TRBD2,TRBV7-9,TRBJ2-7,TGTGCCAGCAGTATCTCTAGCGGGGGGGCTTGGGAGCAGTACTTC,CASSISSGGAWEQYF
NA,TRBD2,TRBV24-1,TRBJ2-7,TGTGCCACCAGTGAAAGCGGGGGAGACTACGAGCAGTACTTC,CATSESGGDYEQYF
NA,NA,TRBV2,TRBJ2-1,TGTGCCAGCAGTGTTGCGGTATTGGCTGAGCAGTTCTTC,CASSVAVLAEQFF
once,NA,TRBV27,TRBJ2-1,TGTGCCAGCGCGGTTGGGGCGGACTACAATGAGCAGTTCTTC,CASAVGADYNEQFF
NA,NA,TRBV30,TRBJ2-3,TGTGCCTGGAGTGCCAGGATTCCAGATACGCAGTATTTT,CAWSARIPDTQYF
NA,TRBD1,TRBV12-3/TRBV12-4,TRBJ2-7,TGTGCCAGCAGCCTCGGACAGGGGAGGGGGCAGTACTTC,CASSLGQGRGQYF
NA,TRBD1,TRBV24-1,TRBJ1-5,TGTGCCACCAGTGATCAGACAGGGGCTCTAAATCAGCCCCAGCATTTT,CATSDQTGALNQPQHF
NA,NA,TRBV7-9,TRBJ1-1,TGTGCCAGCAGCGGAGACCCAGGGGCAAACACTGAAGCTTTCTTT,CASSGDPGANTEAFF
NA,NA,TRBV5-6,TRBJ2-1,TGTGCCAGCAGCTTGGAGAGGGCGAGTAATGAGCAGTTCTTC,CASSLERASNEQFF
NA,NA,TRBV24-1,TRBJ2-3,TGTGCCACCAGTGAGATTTATGGCGGGGATACGCAGTATTTT,CATSEIYGGDTQYF
once,NA,TRBV2,TRBJ2-5,TGTGCCAGCAGCAGGGTGATAGAGACCCAGTACTTC,CASSRVIETQYF
NA,NA,TRBV9,TRBJ2-5,TGTGCCAGCAGCTCCCGGGGGAACCAAGAGACCCAGTACTTC,CASSSRGNQETQYF
NA,TRBD1,TRBV9,TRBJ2-7,TGTGCCAGCAGCATAGACAGGGGGCGCCGAGAGCAGTACTTC,CASSIDRGRREQYF
once,TRBD2,TRBV14,TRBJ2-1,TGTGCCAGCAGCCAAGGGCGGGAGTTTAATGAGCAGTTCTTC,CASSQGREFNEQFF
NA,TRBD2,TRBV3-1/TRBV3-2,TRBJ2-3,TGTGCCAGCAGCCAGACCGGGACTAGCGGGAGAATTGAGACAGATACGCAGTATTTT,CASSQTGTSGRIETDTQYF
NA,TRBD1,TRBV13,TRBJ1-1,TGTGCCAGCAGCGCTATCCCGGGACAGGGTTTATTGAACACTGAAGCTTTCTTT,CASSAIPGQGLLNTEAFF
NA,NA,TRBV2,TRBJ2-5,TGTGCCAGCAGCACAGGGTTAGAGACCCAGTACTTC,CASSTGLETQYF
NA,TRBD1,TRBV27,TRBJ1-6,TGTGCCAGCAGTTTAGGGACAGGGGGTTCACCCCTCCACTTT,CASSLGTGGSPLHF
NA,NA,TRBV18,TRBJ2-2,TGTGCCAGCTCACCAAGGAGGACGAACACCGGGGAGCTGTTTTTT,CASSPRRTNTGELFF
NA,TRBD1,TRBV4-1,TRBJ1-1,TGCGCCAGCAGCCATGTGCAGGGGGAATGGACGGCTGAAGCTTTCTTT,CASSHVQGEWTAEAFF
NA,NA,TRBV7-2,TRBJ1-4,TGTGCCAGCAGCTTCAACAGGGATAATGAAAAACTGTTTTTT,CASSFNRDNEKLFF
NA,NA,TRBV18,TRBJ1-2,TGTGCCAGCTCACCATCGGAAGGAGATGGCTACACCTTC,CASSPSEGDGYTF
NA,NA,TRBV30,TRBJ1-2,TGTGCCTTCGAGGGTTATGGCTACACCTTC,CAFEGYGYTF
few,TRBD1,TRBV18,TRBJ1-2,TGTGCCAGCTCACTCGACAGGGACGGACTGGTGGGCTACACCTTC,CASSLDRDGLVGYTF
NA,TRBD1,TRBV19,TRBJ2-7,TGTGCCAGTAGTATAGGGACAGGGGGCCACGAGCAGTACTTC,CASSIGTGGHEQYF
NA,NA,TRBV5-1,TRBJ2-5,TGCGCCAGCAGCTTGGAACTGTTGGAGACCCAGTACTTC,CASSLELLETQYF
once,TRBD2,TRBV7-6,TRBJ2-7,TGTGCCAGCAGCTTAGGAGACACCGGGACTAGCGAGCAGTACTTC,CASSLGDTGTSEQYF
NA,NA,TRBV29-1,TRBJ1-2,TGCAGCGACCATGGGGAGGAAGCTAACTATGGCTACACCTTC,CSDHGEEANYGYTF
NA,NA,TRBV6-5,TRBJ1-2,TGTGCCAGCAGTTACTCGACAGTCGGTGGCTACACCTTC,CASSYSTVGGYTF
NA,TRBD1,TRBV29-1,TRBJ1-2,TGCAGCGTTGAAGAAGGACAGGGGGCCGACTATGGCTACACCTTC,CSVEEGQGADYGYTF
NA,TRBD1,TRBV9,TRBJ2-1,TGTGCCAGCAGCGTCGCAAACTCACAGGGGGTCGAAGAGCAGTTCTTC,CASSVANSQGVEEQFF
NA,TRBD1,TRBV6-1,TRBJ1-1,TGTGCCAGCAGTGACAGGGGGGTAACTGAAGCTTTCTTT,CASSDRGVTEAFF
NA,TRBD1,TRBV7-2,TRBJ1-6,TGTGCCAGCAGCTCCCAGGGAAACAGGGGCCCGTCACCCCTCCACTTT,CASSSQGNRGPSPLHF
NA,NA,TRBV7-4,TRBJ1-6,TGTGCCAGCAGCTTGGGCGCATCAGTTTTTAATTCACCCCTCCACTTT,CASSLGASVFNSPLHF
NA,NA,TRBV19,TRBJ2-2,TGTGCCAGTGACAACCGCCCTAACACCGGGGAGCTGTTTTTT,CASDNRPNTGELFF
NA,NA,TRBV29-1,TRBJ2-6,TGCAGCGTTGAAGATCCCACCTACTCTGGGGCCAACGTCCTGACTTTC,CSVEDPTYSGANVLTF
few,NA,TRBV2,TRBJ2-1,TGTGCCAGCCAGGGGAACTACAATGAGCAGTTCTTC,CASQGNYNEQFF
NA,TRBD1,TRBV19,TRBJ1-4,TGTGCCAGTAGCGGGACAGGAGGAAGGAATGAAAAACTGTTTTTT,CASSGTGGRNEKLFF
NA,NA,TRBV28,TRBJ1-1,TGTGCCAGCAGTTTATGGGAGAGAGCTTTCTTT,CASSLWERAFF